This TCR beta chain was sequenced during a study of T cell responses to AZD1222 COVID-19 vaccine (dated by TCRdb to 2020 to 2022). A note on the overall study: AZD1222 recipients with second doses at about 4 weeks or about 12 weeks were pooled, because spike-specific TCR depth and breadth did not differ between schedules. A total of approximately 240 trial participants underwent TCR sequencing, of whom about 210 received two doses of AZD1222 and around 25 received two doses of the MenACWY control vaccine. Trial participants were enrolled by age into subgroups of 18-55, 56-69 and 70-plus years, and approximately 150, 30 and 60 TCR-sequenced participants, respectively, were included in these subgroups.

The germline V gene (reference sequence) provides CDR1 SGHNT and CDR2 YYREEE. The CDR3 runs 16 residues from the cysteine to the phenylalanine. Solely the CDR3 DNA is kept, with 48 bases framed from the first base. Trimming accounts for 3 bases at V and 4 bases at J, while the number of junction bases matched to no gene is 10. The time point label, as the study defines it: baseline before first vaccination. The vaccinee samples were drawn from two UK trials, COV001 and COV002, one of which was a single-blind randomized controlled phase 2/3 trial testing AZD1222 (ChAdOx1 nCoV-19) in healthy adults. Trial participant PBMC samples were collected at day 0 and day 28 after the second dose for TCRbeta chain sequencing. Broader findings and caveats from the paper: Most participants were white British and females outnumbered males, and the authors suggested that clonal diversity may have been underestimated. Conclusions about previously exposed vaccinees are limited because only 5 or 6 AZD1222 recipients were SARS-CoV-2 seropositive at baseline. Because no samples from the day 14 peak response were available, repertoires could be characterized only after the peak T cell response. The vaccine-associated CD4 TCRs covered the entire spike protein, and the dominant responses fell in regions 160-218 and 743-854. The 56-69-year group was small, and its depth increase did not reach significance, likely because of low power. After two AZD1222 doses, spike-specific TCR breadth and depth were significantly higher than at day 0 and than in MenACWY recipients. Nearly half of unique spike-specific TCRs reportedly recognized epitopes outside regions mutated in the B.1.351 and B.1.1.7 variants.

On this clone: No antigen is known for it. No quality values exist for individual bases; no much larger clone is one base distant.

The CDR3 regions of human TCRbeta chains were analyzed by immunosequencing. From the authors' description of their analysis: Repertoire TCRs were checked for matches against a reference library of SARS-CoV-2-specific TCRs that had been generated using the MIRA antigen-specificity platform. Breadth was defined as the fraction of unique TCRs that were SARS-CoV-2-associated, and depth was defined as the fraction of total T cells that were SARS-CoV-2-associated. Using the MIRA data, each spike-specific TCR was mapped to the spike region that the TCR reacts to and placed in a CD4 or CD8 class. Log10-transformed breadth and depth values were compared by one-way ANOVA with Sidak's multiple comparisons tests. TCRdb took this table from immuneACCESS and kept in-frame rearrangements with V and J called. Such tables lack part of the clones; where checked against another copy, unresolved V genes explain under half of the gap, and the rest is unexplained. The DNA gave D and trimming, while V, J and clone size come from that table. The sample has 85,000 to 100,000 clones on record, approximately 86% of them singletons. Jointly, the top ten make up 6.3% of the sample.

Sample: peripheral blood, taken on day 0 of AZD1222 vaccination. The receptor was isolated from an adult in good health. Recombination linked TRBV5-4 to TRBJ2-7; TRBD2 agrees with 10 junctional bases. This receptor carries the CDR3 CASSSHRTSGTYEQYF. DNA sequence: TGTGCCAGCAGCTCCCATAGGACTAGCGGTACATACGAGCAGTACTTC.